The sequence of this T cell receptor (beta chain) was determined in a study of T cell repertoires in cytomegalovirus infection. CDR3 length: 15 amino acids. J lost 7 bases, V lost 1 base, and 5 bases had no gene match. CDR1 is SGHTA, CDR2 FQGNSA, per germline. This clonotype occurred many times. TCRdb re-called the reads with MiXCR, one entry per CDR3 protein. The table includes 250,000 to 350,000 distinct CDR3 sequences, around 25% detected once. This receptor was obtained from a human donor in good health (CMV status not recorded). Some clones in this sample may be carry-over from other donors' samples. The sequenced sample was PBMCs. The chain recombines TRBV7-2 with TRBJ2-2; 8 nucleotides align to TRBD1. The CDR3 here is CASSLVGQGFGELFF. The DNA of the CDR3 is TGTGCCAGCAGCTTAGTAGGACAGGGCTTCGGGGAGCTGTTTTTT.